The 14 T cell receptor beta chains reported below all come from one sample, sequenced in a study of T cell responses to AZD1222 COVID-19 vaccine. TCRdb's table, derived via immunoSEQ multiplex PCR, lists solely in-frame clones and lacks some. Counted here are under 150,000 clones, about 93% occurring once; the ten biggest clones make up 5.1%. The sequenced sample was peripheral blood, obtained on day 0 of AZD1222 vaccination. The receptors here all came from an adult in good health.

The chain carries TRBV19 and TRBJ2-3; D unresolved. The ends were cut back, 5 bases at V and 2 bases at J, with 20 bases in the middle. The CDR3 is made up of 17 amino acids. Looked up from germline, CDR1 is LNHDA and CDR2 is SQIVND (reference sequence). The CDR3 bases are TGTGCCAGTAGTCCCGAGGAACGTGTGGGAACCACAGATACGCAGTATTTT. This encodes CASSPEERVGTTDTQYF.

This rearrangement joins TRBV7-9 to TRBJ1-4; D is unresolved. This CDR3 region has 12 residues. CDR1 is SEHNR and CDR2 is FQNEAQ in the germline V gene (reference sequence). Between the trimmed V and J ends, which lost 1 base and 8 bases, there was a span of 5 bases. The CDR3 region is CASSLVGEKLFF. CDR3 sequence (DNA): TGTGCCAGCAGCTTAGTAGGCGAAAAACTGTTTTTT.

The rearrangement joins TRBV27 to TRBJ2-2, with D unresolved. V lost 2 bases, J lost 6 bases, and 13 bases lay in between. The CDR3 totals 15 residues. CDR1 and CDR2 from the germline V gene are MNHEY and SMNVEV (reference sequence). CDR3 protein: CASSLERNTPGELFF. CDR3 DNA sequence: TGTGCCAGCAGTTTAGAGAGGAATACCCCCGGGGAGCTGTTTTTT.

The chain couples TRBV6-2 or TRBV6-3 to TRBJ1-5; D not resolved. Germline CDR1 reads MNHEY; CDR2 reads SVGEGT. The V and J ends lost 2 bases and 6 bases respectively, with 8 bases between them. CDR3 size: 13 residues. The CDR3 here is CASSYALSQPQHF. DNA of the CDR3: TGTGCCAGCAGTTACGCCCTAAGTCAGCCCCAGCATTTT.

The chain has TRBV4-1 and TRBJ2-3; no firm D call. The CDR3 extends over 13 amino acids. V lost 0 bases, J lost 9 bases, and 10 bases lay in between. CDR1 is MGHRA, CDR2 YSYEKL, per germline. CDR3 in amino acids: CASSQDVGLTQYF. As DNA, the CDR3 is TGCGCCAGCAGCCAAGATGTCGGTTTAACGCAGTATTTT.

The chain couples TRBV6-5 to TRBJ1-5; maybe TRBD1 (5 bases). The germline V gene has CDR1 MNHEY and CDR2 SVGAGI. V lost 6 bases, J lost 6 bases, and 12 bases lay in between. The CDR3 runs to 13 residues. This CDR3 reads CASSSGFSQPQHF. CDR3 nucleotides: TGTGCCAGCAGCTCAGGGTTCAGTCAGCCCCAGCATTTT.

CDR3 protein: CASSPRQSGEAFF. The CDR3 DNA follows: TGTGCCAGCAGCCCCCGACAGAGTGGTGAAGCTTTCTTT. V is TRBV7-3 and J is TRBJ1-1, with TRBD1 as a possible D gene (5 bases). Germline V lookup: CDR1 SGHTA, CDR2 FQGTGA. There are 13 residues in the CDR3. V was clipped by 5 bases and J by 7 bases, with 14 bases between them. The full variable domain, rest sourced from reference TRBV7-3 and TRBJ1-1, is GAGVSQTPSNKVTEKGKYVELRCDPISGHTALYWYRQSLGQGPEFLIYFQGTGAADDSGLPNDRFFAVRPEGSVSTLKIQRTERGDSAVYLCASSPRQSGEAFFGQGTRLTVV.

The chain employs TRBV5-6 and TRBJ2-2; 8 bases are a match to TRBD2. Losses at the gene ends were 0 bases for V and 3 bases for J; bases not matched to a gene: 10. Germline CDR1 reads SGHDT; CDR2 reads YYEEEE. The CDR3 loop spans 18 amino acids. The CDR3 spells CASSLAYSGSRDTGELFF. CDR3 DNA sequence: TGTGCCAGCAGCTTGGCGTACAGCGGGAGTCGGGACACCGGGGAGCTGTTTTTT.

The chain joins TRBV3-1 (or the pseudogene TRBV3-2) to TRBJ2-7; 7 bases match TRBD1. Trimming took 3 bases from V and 2 from J; bases not matched to a gene: 4. Germline CDR1 reads LGHDT; CDR2 reads YNNKEL (reference sequence). The CDR3 runs to 14 residues. Written as DNA, the CDR3 is TGTGCCAGCAGCCACCCGGGACAGACCTACGAGCAGTACTTC. Its protein is CASSHPGQTYEQYF.

The chain links TRBV11-2 to TRBJ2-5, with a tentative D call TRBD1 (5 bases). The CDR3 has 15 residues. Trimming pared 3 bases from V and 1 base from J, leaving 12 bases between. Germline V lookup: CDR1 SGHAT, CDR2 FQNNGV. For the CDR3, the DNA is TGTGCCAGCAGCTTCCGACAGAGACTCCAAGAGACCCAGTACTTC. This codes for CASSFRQRLQETQYF. The variable domain in full, with the rest retrieved from reference TRBV11-2 and TRBJ2-5, is EAGVAQSPRYKIIEKRQSVAFWCNPISGHATLYWYQQILGQGPKLLIQFQNNGVVDDSQLPKDRFSAERLKGVDSTLKIQPAKLEDSAVYLCASSFRQRLQETQYFGPGTRLLVL.

Written as DNA, the CDR3 is TGTGCCAGCAACCCCCCCCCGGGACAGGGGCTGTTTGAGCAGTTCTTC. Protein product: CASNPPPGQGLFEQFF. The rearrangement links TRBV28 to TRBJ2-1; the match to TRBD1 covers 10 bases. V dropped 7 bases and J dropped 9; count of bases not matched to a gene: 15. The V gene's germline CDR1 is MDHEN and CDR2 SYDVKM. This CDR3 has 16 amino acids.

The chain combines TRBV18 with TRBJ1-6; TRBD1 agrees at 8 bases. The V gene end was trimmed by 2 bases and the J gene end by 14 bases; junction bases not matched to a gene: 5. The germline gives CDR1 KGHSH, CDR2 LQKENI. This CDR3 has 13 amino acids. Written as DNA, the CDR3 is TGTGCCAGCTCACCAACTGGACAGGGAACCCTCCACTTT. Residues: CASSPTGQGTLHF.

The rearrangement links TRBV10-3 to TRBJ2-2, with D unclear. The CDR3 contains 15 residues. The germline V gene encodes CDR1 ENHRY and CDR2 SYGVKD. Trimming stripped 10 bases from V and 0 bases from J, with 15 bases between. As DNA, the CDR3 is TGTGCCACCTTTTCCGCGGATACGAACACCGGGGAGCTGTTTTTT. It yields the protein CATFSADTNTGELFF.

The chain carries TRBV6-6 and TRBJ1-5; D unclear. V gave up 2 bases and J gave up 5 bases, with 16 bases separating them. Per germline, CDR1 MNHNY and CDR2 SVGAGI (reference sequence). The CDR3 sequence is 16 residues long. The CDR3, as DNA: TGTGCCAGCAGTTACGGGGTCGGTGGACGGGATCAGCCCCAGCATTTT. Translated, it gives CASSYGVGGRDQPQHF.